This TCR beta chain comes out of a study of monozygotic twins with inflammatory bowel disease. Whole-study results and caveats: Extra variability in the repertoires of patients may have come from differing immunosuppressive treatments.

As for this clonotype: Its specificity is unknown.

The CDR3 runs to 15 residues. The V gene's germline CDR1 is DFQATT and CDR2 SNEGSKA (reference sequence). Researchers used template switching to add UMIs featuring a 6-nucleotide sample barcode. TCRdb reprocessed the 5' RACE reads, keeping one entry per CDR3 protein, no DNA. The table for this sample gives 210,000 or so distinct CDR3 sequences. The clonotype originates from a human donor with ulcerative colitis or Crohn's disease, or a healthy co-twin of an affected twin (not recorded which). The chain has TRBV20-1 and TRBJ1-6; TCRdb's D call of TRBD1 is untestable without DNA. Sequencing was performed on blood. CDR3 loop: CSAPRGGVYNSPLHF.